This T cell receptor beta chain was recovered during a study of beta chain bispecific antibodies for T cell cancers. In the study overall: Sequenced cells survived coculture with leukemia lines plus bispecific antibodies.

Unique molecular identifier barcodes measured each clonotype's abundance. MiXCR, run by TCRdb on the 5' RACE reads, gives a single entry per CDR3 protein. The sample lists 15,000 to 20,000 distinct CDR3 sequences; 2% to 2.5% were seen once. This clonotype was seen repeatedly, ten times or more. Its antigen is unidentified. T cells were expanded from blood mononuclear cells for about three days with anti-CD3 OKT3 or CD3/CD28 beads. Expanded T cells grew in IL-2 (approximately 100 IU/ml) plus IL-7 (about 5.3 ng/ml). Study-level points and caveats: The leukemia cells, rather than normal T cells, gave most of the targeted TRBV signal.

The origin of this receptor is a human donor in good health. Some clones in this sample may be carry-over from other donors' samples. The specimen sequenced was healthy donor T cells cultured with leukemia cells.

CDR3 nucleotide sequence: TGTGCCAGCAGTGGTTTTTCGAGATTACAGGGGGTTGGCTACGAGCAGTACTTC. Protein: CASSGFSRLQGVGYEQYF. The chain links TRBV2 to TRBJ2-7, with 8 bases fitting TRBD1. The CDR3 has 18 residues. In germline, CDR1 is SNHLY, CDR2 FYNNEI. V was pared by 4 bases and J by 3 bases, with 17 bases of the junction left unmatched.